Sequencing of this T cell receptor beta chain was carried out in a study of blood T cell repertoires in COVID-19. Study details: Both acute and convalescent COVID-19 samples were obtained from the United States, Italy and Spain.

Clones were sequenced by immunoSEQ multiplex PCR, and TCRdb holds only the in-frame ones, with some missing. Among 290,000 or so clones, 82% were seen once, and the ten largest hold about 5%. CDR1 SNHLY and CDR2 FYNNEI come from the germline V gene. The J segment lost 9 bases and the V segment lost 3 bases, leaving 10 bases of the junction unmatched. The CDR3 has 15 amino acids. Sequencing input: PBMCs or T cells enriched from blood (not recorded which). This clonotype was obtained from a man in his forties who had been exposed to COVID-19. The chain has TRBV2 and TRBJ2-1, with TRBD1 matching 8 bases. CDR3 amino acids: CASSEDRVRFREQFF. CDR3 sequence (DNA): TGTGCCAGCAGTGAGGACAGGGTACGTTTCCGTGAGCAGTTCTTC.